These 14 T cell receptor beta chains originate from one sample sequenced in a study of T cells in Graves' hyperthyroidism and ophthalmopathy. TCR beta CDR3 region amplification was performed from RNA transcripts. The HTBI primer set served for first-round RT-PCR of the TCR CDR3. TCRdb reprocessed the multiplex PCR reads via MiXCR and lists one record per CDR3 protein. Of approximately 600,000 distinct CDR3 sequences in the sample, less than 25% were seen once. The sequencing input was blood. These receptors were taken from a young man with Graves' ophthalmopathy.

This clonotype was found a few times. This rearrangement joins TRBV28 to TRBJ2-5; 7 bases line up with TRBD2. Germline CDR1 reads MDHEN; CDR2 reads SYDVKM. V lost 5 bases and J lost 3; bases outside the gene matches: 9. The CDR3 covers 15 residues. In DNA, the CDR3 is TGTGCCAGCAGTCCTTCCTCCCTAGCGGAAGAGACCCAGTACTTC. Encoded protein: CASSPSSLAEETQYF. The whole variable domain, remainder taken from reference TRBV28 and TRBJ2-5, is DVKVTQSSRYLVKRTGEKVFLECVQDMDHENMFWYRQDPGLGLRLIYFSYDVKMKEKGDIPEGYSVSREKKERFSLILESASTNQTSMYLCASSPSSLAEETQYFGPGTRLLVL.

On this clonotype: With a much larger clone just one base away, this may be a read error. V gene TRBV11-2 combines with J gene TRBJ2-7; 7 positions agree with TRBD2. Germline V lookup: CDR1 SGHAT, CDR2 FQNNGV. The length of the CDR3 is 15 residues. The CDR3 nucleotides are TGTGCCAGCAGCTATCGCGGCGGGAGCTCCTGCGAGCAGTACTTC. Translating it yields CASSYRGGSSCEQYF.

In regard to this clonotype: A junction boundary mismatches the germline segment, possibly from a read error. The gene calls are TRBV11-1 and TRBJ2-2, with a weak D call TRBD2 (6 bases). The germline V gene has CDR1 SGHAT and CDR2 FQDESV (reference sequence). The CDR3 is 16 residues long. Written as DNA, the CDR3 is TGCGCCAGCAGCCCTACTAGCAGACCGAACACCGGGGAGCTGTTTTTT. As protein: CASSPTSRPNTGELFF.

The chain couples TRBV12-5 to TRBJ2-2, with TRBD1 matching 10 bases. J lost 3 bases, V lost 5 bases, and 21 bases had no gene match. Germline CDR1 reads LGHNT; CDR2 reads FRNRAP. The CDR3 consists of 21 residues. CDR3 in amino acids: CASGPGQGGFTGLGDTGELFF. CDR3 nucleotides: TGTGCTAGTGGTCCAGGACAGGGGGGCTTCACAGGTCTTGGCGACACCGGGGAGCTGTTTTTT. Full variable domain (rest looked up from reference TRBV12-5 and TRBJ2-2): DARVTQTPRHKVTEMGQEVTMRCQPILGHNTVFWYRQTMMQGLELLAYFRNRAPLDDSGMPKDRFSAEMPDATLATLKIQPSEPRDSAVYFCASGPGQGGFTGLGDTGELFFGEGSRLTVL.

This clonotype was seen at least ten times. As DNA, the CDR3 is TGTGCTATAACGCGGGGCAATGAGCAGTTCTTC. The encoded protein is CAITRGNEQFF. The J gene is TRBJ2-1, the V gene TRBV2; D is perhaps TRBD2 (6 bases). Germline V CDR1 and CDR2: SNHLY, FYNNEI. The CDR3 contains 11 residues.

In its sample, this clonotype was seen a few times. The CDR3: CASSLPTGWLAGMKNIQYF. The CDR3 coding sequence is TGTGCCAGCAGCTTACCGACAGGGTGGCTAGCGGGGATGAAAAACATTCAGTACTTC. The chain links TRBV11-2 to TRBJ2-4; TRBD2 matches 9 bases. With 2 bases clipped from V and 4 bases from J, the junction kept 15 bases outside the gene matches. Germline V CDR1 and CDR2: SGHAT, FQNNGV. The CDR3 contains 19 residues.

This clonotype was recorded at least ten times. V gene TRBV6-1 combines with J gene TRBJ1-4; unclear D gene. Deletions cut 5 bases from V and 8 bases from J, with 18 bases between. CDR1 and CDR2 (germline): MNHNS, SASEGT. The CDR3 contains 15 residues. The CDR3 here is CASSYGAGAAEKLFF. As DNA, the CDR3 is TGTGCCAGCAGTTACGGTGCAGGCGCCGCCGAAAAACTGTTTTTT.

This clonotype was detected a few times. The gene calls are TRBV3-1 and TRBJ2-1, with unresolved D. Per the germline V gene, CDR1 is LGHDT and CDR2 is YNNKEL (reference sequence). Trimming left V 3 bases short and J 6 bases short, with 15 bases between. The CDR3 runs to 15 residues. In DNA form, the CDR3 reads TGTGCCAGCAGCCAGTTAAGAGGCCGCGTCAATGAGCAGTTCTTC. Its protein product is CASSQLRGRVNEQFF.

This clonotype was counted between two and nine times. The chain uses TRBV27 and TRBJ1-5; tentatively, D is TRBD1 (6 bases). Germline lookup yields CDR1 MNHEY and CDR2 SMNVEV (reference sequence). V lost 4 bases to trimming and J lost 0 bases, with 22 bases between them. The CDR3 runs to 19 residues. The CDR3 DNA reads TGTGCCAGCAGTTACTTACGGACAGTTAGGGTCTATAGCAATCAGCCCCAGCATTTT. Its translation is CASSYLRTVRVYSNQPQHF.

V gene TRBV6-1 combines with J gene TRBJ2-1, with a weak D call TRBD2 (6 bases). V was shortened by 0 bases and J by 8 bases, with 14 bases between the two germline ends. Germline loops: CDR1 MNHNS, CDR2 SASEGT. This CDR3 comprises 15 residues. The CDR3 reads CASSEATSGGYEQFF. CDR3 DNA: TGTGCCAGCAGTGAAGCGACTAGTGGAGGCTATGAGCAGTTCTTC.

This clonotype has at least ten counts. The genes are TRBV7-2 and TRBJ2-3, with 10 bases that match TRBD2. The V and J ends lost 8 bases and 4 bases, in that order; junction bases with no gene match: 6. The germline CDR1 and CDR2 sequences are SGHTA and FQGNSA. This CDR3 is built from 14 residues. CDR3 in DNA: TGTGCCAGCTCTACTAGCGGGAAATCAGATACGCAGTATTTT. Its protein product is CASSTSGKSDTQYF. Full variable domain (outside the CDR3, taken from reference TRBV7-2 and TRBJ2-3): GAGVSQSPSNKVTEKGKDVELRCDPISGHTALYWYRQSLGQGLEFLIYFQGNSAPDKSGLPSDRFSAERTGGSVSTLTIQRTQQEDSAVYLCASSTSGKSDTQYFGPGTRLTVL.

Comments on this clonotype: A much bigger clone sits one base away, suggesting this may be a read error. This sequence joins TRBV2 and TRBJ1-2, with 7 bases identical to TRBD1. The CDR3 length is 14 residues. Germline loops: CDR1 SNHLY, CDR2 FYNNEI. J was trimmed by 4 bases and V by 7 bases; bases with no gene match: 9. Here the CDR3 reads CASIEGQTFYGYTF. The CDR3 nucleotides read TGTGCCAGCATCGAGGGACAGACTTTCTATGGCTACACCTTC.

This clonotype was counted only a few times. The V gene is TRBV19, the J gene TRBJ1-5, with 10 positions matching TRBD1. CDR3 size: 17 residues. Germline V gives CDR1 LNHDA, CDR2 SQIVND (reference sequence). The ends lost 5 bases at V and 4 bases at J; junction bases unmatched: 11. CDR3 amino acids: CASSAWGTGVQNQPQHF. CDR3 nucleotide sequence: TGTGCCAGTAGTGCTTGGGGGACAGGGGTCCAGAATCAGCCCCAGCATTTT.

In its sample, this clonotype was seen a few times. The V call is TRBV28, the J call TRBJ1-1; D is perhaps TRBD1 (5 bases). The CDR3 loop spans 14 amino acids. The V gene's germline CDR1 is MDHEN and CDR2 SYDVKM. V lost 3 bases and J lost 7, with 15 bases in between. CDR3 DNA: TGTGCCAGCAGTTTCCAGGGAAGGGATGGTGAAGCTTTCTTT. Its translation is CASSFQGRDGEAFF.